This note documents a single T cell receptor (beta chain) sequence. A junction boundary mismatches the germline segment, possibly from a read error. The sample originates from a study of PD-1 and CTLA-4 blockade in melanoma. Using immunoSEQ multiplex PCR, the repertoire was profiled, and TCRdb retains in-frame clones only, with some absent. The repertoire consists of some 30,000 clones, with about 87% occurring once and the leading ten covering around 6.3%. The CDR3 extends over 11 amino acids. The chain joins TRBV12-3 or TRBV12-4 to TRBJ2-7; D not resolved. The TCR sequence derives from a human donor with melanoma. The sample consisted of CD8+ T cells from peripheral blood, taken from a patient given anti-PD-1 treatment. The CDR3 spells CASSIAYEQYF. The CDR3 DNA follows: TGTGCCAGCAGTATAGCCTACGAGCAGTACTTC.